One and the same sample provided the 17 T cell receptor beta chains below, sequenced in a study of blood T cell repertoires in COVID-19. Some clones are missing from TCRdb's copy, which holds only in-frame ones; the method was immunoSEQ multiplex PCR. The sample holds about 100,000 clones, more than 65% seen once. Source material: peripheral blood. The receptor set was obtained from a woman aged 70-85 years with acute or convalescent COVID-19.

V gene TRBV18 combines with J gene TRBJ2-3; no firm D call. Germline V gives CDR1 KGHSH, CDR2 LQKENI. The germline V and J ends were trimmed by 0 bases and 7 bases, with 8 bases remaining between them. This CDR3 has 13 residues. The CDR3, as DNA: TGTGCCAGCTCACCACCGGCGGAAAATACGCAGTATTTT. Its protein product is CASSPPAENTQYF.

This clone has more than one count but fewer than ten. The J gene is TRBJ2-7, the V gene TRBV6-5; TRBD1 agrees at 7 bases. CDR1 MNHEY and CDR2 SVGAGI come from the germline V gene. Trimming took 10 bases from V and 9 from J; bases not matched to a gene: 9. The CDR3 length is 11 residues. The CDR3 DNA reads as TGTGCCACTACGACAGGGACGATGCAGTACGTC. This gives the protein CATTTGTMQYV.

This chain uses TRBV27 with TRBJ1-2, with 8 bases lining up with TRBD1. V shed 5 bases, J shed 2 bases, and the junction held 10 bases outside the gene matches. Germline CDR1 MNHEY, CDR2 SMNVEV (reference sequence). The CDR3 length is 16 residues. The CDR3 DNA reads as TGTGCCAGCAGTCCGACCGTTGGGACAGGCAACTATGGCTACACCTTC. Translating gives CASSPTVGTGNYGYTF.

The rearrangement links TRBV6-1 to TRBJ1-2, with 9 bases fitting TRBD1. This CDR3 is 15 amino acids long. With 3 bases clipped from V and 4 bases from J, the junction kept 6 bases outside the gene matches. In germline, CDR1 is MNHNS, CDR2 SASEGT. The CDR3 loop reads CASSEPGQGRYGYTF. The CDR3, as DNA: TGTGCCAGCAGTGAGCCGGGACAGGGCCGCTATGGCTACACCTTC.

The rearrangement links TRBV19 to TRBJ2-7; possible D gene TRBD1, 6 bases. Germline V gene sequence: CDR1 LNHDA, CDR2 SQIVND (reference sequence). This CDR3 has 13 residues. V was shortened by 7 bases and J by 2 bases, with 12 bases between the two germline ends. The CDR3 nucleotides are TGTGCCAGTACCTCGACAGGAACCTACGAGCAGTACTTC. It encodes CASTSTGTYEQYF. The whole variable domain, remainder taken from reference TRBV19 and TRBJ2-7, is DGGITQSPKYLFRKEGQNVTLSCEQNLNHDAMYWYRQDPGQGLRLIYYSQIVNDFQKGDIAEGYSVSREKKESFPLTVTSAQKNPTAFYLCASTSTGTYEQYFGPGTRLTVT.

This clone was found once. The chain couples TRBV2 to TRBJ1-3, with a possible D match to TRBD1 (5 bases). Germline V gives CDR1 SNHLY, CDR2 FYNNEI. CDR3 size: 15 residues. The germline V and J ends were trimmed by 4 bases and 0 bases, with 10 bases remaining between them. The CDR3 is CASSGGVSSGNTIYF. The CDR3 coding sequence is TGTGCCAGCAGTGGGGGGGTTTCCTCTGGAAACACCATATATTTT.

There are a few counts of this clone. V and J are TRBV6-5 and TRBJ2-3; perhaps TRBD1 as D (6 bases). Trimming stripped 5 bases from V and 0 bases from J, with 12 bases between. Germline CDR1 reads MNHEY; CDR2 reads SVGAGI. The CDR3 has 15 amino acids. DNA for the CDR3: TGTGCCAGCAGTCCACAGGGTTATAGCACAGATACGCAGTATTTT. Its protein is CASSPQGYSTDTQYF.

The V gene is TRBV5-5, the J gene TRBJ1-1; D gene uncertain. CDR1 SGHKS and CDR2 YYEKEE come from the germline V gene (reference sequence). V was clipped by 0 bases and J by 5 bases, with 11 bases between them. The length of the CDR3 is 14 residues. CDR3 residues: CASSLVAGWTEAFF. In DNA form, the CDR3 reads TGTGCCAGCAGCTTGGTGGCGGGTTGGACTGAAGCTTTCTTT. The full variable domain, completed using reference TRBV5-5 and TRBJ1-1, is DAGVTQSPTHLIKTRGQQVTLRCSPISGHKSVSWYQQVLGQGPQFIFQYYEKEERGRGNFPDRFSARQFPNYSSELNVNALLLGDSALYLCASSLVAGWTEAFFGQGTRLTVV.

This clone was observed a handful of times. CDR3 DNA: TGTGCCAGCAGCTTGGACAGGGGGTTCAGGAAACTGTTTTTT. Translated: CASSLDRGFRKLFF. The V call is TRBV5-4, the J call TRBJ1-4; TRBD1 matches 8 bases. Trimming removed 0 bases from V and 11 bases from J; junction bases left unmatched: 6. The CDR3 runs 14 residues. CDR1 is SGHNT, CDR2 YYREEE, per germline (reference sequence).

This clone was seen once. J is TRBJ1-2 and V is TRBV7-2; D unresolved. The CDR3 spans 14 residues. Looked up from germline, CDR1 is SGHTA and CDR2 is FQGNSA. V shed 0 bases and J shed 1 base, with 6 bases lying between them. CDR3 sequence: CASSLASVNYGYTF. CDR3 nucleotide sequence: TGTGCCAGCAGCTTAGCTTCGGTTAACTATGGCTACACCTTC.

The CDR3 protein is CAISNPWQGYGYTF. For the CDR3, the DNA is TGTGCCATCAGTAACCCGTGGCAGGGCTATGGCTACACCTTC. The chain has TRBV10-3 and TRBJ1-2; D may be TRBD1 (5 bases). Germline CDR1 is ENHRY and CDR2 is SYGVKD. CDR3 length equals 14 residues. Trimming cost V 5 bases and J 4 bases, with 14 bases left between them.

This clone was detected only once. This chain joins TRBV7-9 and TRBJ2-1; 11 bases fit TRBD2. The J segment lost 5 bases and the V segment lost 5 bases, leaving 2 bases of the junction unmatched. Germline CDR1 SEHNR, CDR2 FQNEAQ (reference sequence). The CDR3 runs 14 residues. CDR3 region: CASSGTSGNNEQFF. CDR3 DNA: TGTGCCAGCAGCGGGACTAGCGGCAACAATGAGCAGTTCTTC.

This chain connects TRBV6-5 to TRBJ1-2, with a possible D match to TRBD1 (6 bases). CDR3 size: 13 residues. V was pared by 8 bases and J by 5 bases, with 15 bases between. Per the germline V gene, CDR1 is MNHEY and CDR2 is SVGAGI. The CDR3 spells CASCRTVGYGYTF. For the CDR3, the DNA is TGTGCCAGCTGCAGGACAGTGGGTTATGGCTACACCTTC.

The genes are TRBV6-5 and TRBJ2-1; D is ambiguous. Germline assignment: CDR1 MNHEY and CDR2 SVGAGI. This CDR3 comprises 14 residues. The CDR3: CATQVQHSYNEQFF. For the CDR3, the DNA is TGTGCGACGCAGGTACAGCACTCCTACAATGAGCAGTTCTTC.

The rearrangement uses TRBV3-1 (or the pseudogene TRBV3-2) and TRBJ2-3; weak D call: TRBD2 (6 bases). The CDR3 extends over 16 amino acids. The V and J ends lost 4 bases and 4 bases respectively, with 18 bases between them. The germline gives CDR1 LGHDT, CDR2 YNNKEL (reference sequence). The CDR3 DNA reads as TGTGCCAGCAGCCTCCACCGGGGGTCGGGATCAGATACGCAGTATTTT. This translates into CASSLHRGSGSDTQYF.

V usage is TRBV7-6 and J usage is TRBJ2-3; a possible D gene is TRBD1 (7 bases). The CDR3 is 16 residues long. CDR1 and CDR2 from the germline V gene are SGHVS and FNYEAQ. The ends were cut back, 3 bases at V and 0 bases at J, with 13 bases in the middle. CDR3 DNA sequence: TGTGCCAGCAGCTTCGGCAGGGGGGATAGCACAGATACGCAGTATTTT. Translating it yields CASSFGRGDSTDTQYF.

The CDR3 DNA reads as TGTGCCAGCAGCCAAGACAGGGTGGCTTTCTTT. The encoded protein is CASSQDRVAFF. The rearrangement links TRBV14 to TRBJ1-1, with a possible D match to TRBD1 (5 bases). Germline CDR1 SGHDN, CDR2 FVKESK. Trimming shortened V by 0 bases and J by 11 bases, and 7 bases separated the two germline ends. CDR3 size: 11 residues.